The next 27 T cell receptor beta chains were all read from a single sample in a study of T cells in Graves' hyperthyroidism and ophthalmopathy. RNA transcripts yielded amplified TCR beta CDR3 regions. The HTBI primer set was used in a first-round RT-PCR of the TCR CDR3. TCRdb reanalysed the multiplex PCR reads using MiXCR and keeps one entry per CDR3 protein. The table includes 370,000 or so distinct CDR3 sequences, 15% to 19% detected once. Sequenced: blood. The source of these receptors is a woman under 30 with Graves' hyperthyroidism that later progressed to Graves' ophthalmopathy.

The chain links TRBV29-1 to TRBJ1-2; D perhaps matches TRBD1 (6 bases). Germline CDR1 SQVTM, CDR2 ANQGSEA. V lost 6 bases to trimming and J lost 6 bases, with 20 bases between them. This CDR3 has 14 residues. Here the CDR3 reads CSVDSLHRPDGYTF. CDR3 coding DNA: TGCAGCGTGGACAGTTTACACAGACCCGATGGCTACACCTTC.

Remarks on this clonotype: It may be a read error: a sequence one base away is much more abundant. This chain uses TRBV11-2 with TRBJ1-4; D perhaps matches TRBD1 (5 bases). CDR1 is SGHAT and CDR2 is FQNNGV in the germline V gene. Trimming pared 4 bases from V and 10 bases from J, leaving 13 bases between. This CDR3 spans 13 amino acids. This CDR3 reads CASSSRVKGKLFF. CDR3 in DNA: TGTGCCAGCAGCTCCAGGGTCAAAGGAAAACTGTTTTTT.

The count of this clonotype is one. One base away lies a much larger clone, so this may be a sequencing read error. The rearrangement joins TRBV20-1 to TRBJ2-1; 9 bases fit TRBD1. The germline CDR1 and CDR2 sequences are DFQATT and SNEGSKA (reference sequence). The CDR3 sequence is 15 residues long. The V gene end was trimmed by 6 bases and the J gene end by 6 bases; junction bases not matched to a gene: 12. CDR3 coding DNA: TGCAGTGCGCCGCGCCGGGACAGGGTAGCCAATGAGCAGTTCTTC. Protein product: CSAPRRDRVANEQFF.

This clonotype was found many times. This chain joins TRBV2 and TRBJ2-7; D is unclear. V was pared by 8 bases and J by 0 bases, with 5 bases between. Germline loops: CDR1 SNHLY, CDR2 FYNNEI. The CDR3 is 11 amino acids. CDR3 protein: CASGSSYEQYF. The CDR3 coding sequence is TGTGCCAGCGGCAGCTCCTACGAGCAGTACTTC. The whole variable domain, filled in from reference TRBV2 and TRBJ2-7, reads EPEVTQTPSHQVTQMGQEVILRCVPISNHLYFYWYRQILGQKVEFLVSFYNNEISEKSEIFDDQFSVERPDGSNFTLKIRSTKLEDSAMYFCASGSSYEQYFGPGTRLTVT.

This clonotype was seen repeatedly, ten times or more. The chain is built from TRBV20-1 and TRBJ2-7; 12 bases align to TRBD2. The germline V gene has CDR1 DFQATT and CDR2 SNEGSKA (reference sequence). CDR3 length: 14 residues. Germline trimming cut 2 bases from V and 6 bases from J; bases unmatched to any gene: 5. The CDR3 reads CSARPSGRAPEQYF. The CDR3 DNA reads TGCAGTGCTAGACCTAGCGGGAGGGCCCCCGAGCAGTACTTC.

This clonotype was seen ten or more times. The CDR3 DNA sequence: TGTGCCAGCAGTCTCCGGGACGGCTCCTACAATGAGCAGTTCTTC. It specifies CASSLRDGSYNEQFF. The gene calls are TRBV28 and TRBJ2-1; TRBD1 or TRBD2 may be the D gene (5 bases each). Germline assignment: CDR1 MDHEN and CDR2 SYDVKM. The CDR3 is 15 residues long. V was cut by 5 bases and J by 0 bases, with 11 bases left in between.

This clonotype has only a few counts. The chain carries TRBV25-1 and TRBJ2-3, with D possibly called TRBD1 or TRBD2 (5 bases each). V gave up 4 bases and J gave up 2 bases, with 13 bases separating them. CDR3 length equals 15 residues. Germline V gene data show CDR1 as MGHDK and CDR2 as SYGVNS. In nucleotides, the CDR3 is TGTGCCAGCAGTGGCCGGGACGGCGTCACAGATACGCAGTATTTT. It translates to CASSGRDGVTDTQYF.

This clonotype was found many times. The genes are TRBV5-1 and TRBJ1-4, with unresolved D. The germline V gene has CDR1 SGHRS and CDR2 YFSETQ. The CDR3 extends over 13 amino acids. Trimming pared 5 bases from V and 7 bases from J, leaving 12 bases between. The CDR3 DNA reads TGCGCCAGCAGGTCGGTCCCGTCTGAAAAACTGTTTTTT. Translated: CASRSVPSEKLFF.

The rearrangement uses TRBV2 and TRBJ2-1, with TRBD2 matching over 12 bases. The CDR3 is 17 amino acids. V shed 6 bases, J shed 5 bases, and the junction held 11 bases outside the gene matches. Germline CDR1 SNHLY, CDR2 FYNNEI. The DNA of the CDR3 is TGTGCCAGCAGGGGGGAACTAGCGGGAGGCAGGCACAATGAGCAGTTCTTC. Translating it yields CASRGELAGGRHNEQFF.

The V call is TRBV18, the J call TRBJ2-1; D is uncertain. Germline V CDR1 and CDR2: KGHSH, LQKENI. The CDR3 spans 17 residues. Between the trimmed V and J ends, which lost 2 bases and 4 bases, there was a span of 18 bases. The CDR3 here is CASSPRLQSQGYNEQFF. The CDR3, as DNA: TGTGCCAGCTCACCAAGGCTACAATCCCAAGGATACAATGAGCAGTTCTTC.

This clonotype has a handful of counts. The chain employs TRBV4-3 and TRBJ2-1, with 13 bases identical to TRBD2. This CDR3 is built from 18 residues. V shed 2 bases and J 9 bases; nucleotides not matched to a gene: 13. Germline V gene sequence: CDR1 LGHNA, CDR2 YSLEER. CDR3 sequence reads: CASSQRGTSGMYNSEQFF. The CDR3 region has the DNA TGCGCCAGCAGCCAAAGGGGGACTAGCGGGATGTATAATAGTGAGCAGTTCTTC.

This clonotype was observed at least ten times. V and J are TRBV5-1 and TRBJ1-1; tentatively, D is TRBD1 (5 bases). Trimming stripped 2 bases from V and 5 bases from J, with 13 bases between. There are 14 residues in the CDR3. Germline V lookup: CDR1 SGHRS, CDR2 YFSETQ. The DNA of the CDR3 is TGCGCCAGCAGCTTAGAGGCCCGGGGGACTGAAGCTTTCTTT. Translated, it gives CASSLEARGTEAFF.

This clonotype was found many times. The V call is TRBV11-1, the J call TRBJ2-7; D is ambiguous. Germline CDR1 and CDR2: SGHAT and FQDESV (reference sequence). The V end lost 4 bases, the J end lost 2 bases, and 12 bases lay between the germline ends. The CDR3 has 14 amino acids. The CDR3: CASSSRPNPYEQYF. The CDR3 nucleotides are TGTGCCAGCAGCTCTAGACCGAATCCCTACGAGCAGTACTTC.

This clonotype was recorded many times. The chain combines TRBV18 with TRBJ2-5; D possibly corresponds to TRBD2 (5 bases). The CDR3 is 13 residues long. The germline V and J ends were trimmed by 1 base and 2 bases, with 5 bases remaining between them. Germline CDR1 reads KGHSH; CDR2 reads LQKENI. In DNA form, the CDR3 reads TGTGCCAGCTCACCACGGGAGCAAGAGACCCAGTACTTC. This sequence encodes CASSPREQETQYF.

On this clonotype: A much larger clone differs by one base, so this may be a read error. V and J are TRBV7-8 and TRBJ2-1; TRBD2 aligns across 8 bases. The CDR3 has 16 residues. Per germline, CDR1 SGHVS and CDR2 FQNEAQ. CDR3 residues: CAGSQPGTSSYNEQFF. CDR3 DNA sequence: TGTGCCGGCAGCCAACCCGGGACTAGCTCCTACAATGAGCAGTTCTTC.

This clonotype appeared a few times. This chain connects TRBV7-3 to TRBJ2-2, with D unresolved. The germline gives CDR1 SGHTA, CDR2 FQGTGA. The CDR3 has 15 amino acids. Trimming cost V 5 bases and J 6 bases, with 16 bases left between them. The CDR3 loop is CASSQRDSGSGELFF. The CDR3 DNA sequence: TGTGCCAGCAGCCAGAGAGATTCAGGATCCGGGGAGCTGTTTTTT. Variable domain in full (rest from reference TRBV7-3 and TRBJ2-2): GAGVSQTPSNKVTEKGKYVELRCDPISGHTALYWYRQSLGQGPEFLIYFQGTGAADDSGLPNDRFFAVRPEGSVSTLKIQRTERGDSAVYLCASSQRDSGSGELFFGEGSRLTVL.

The rearrangement uses TRBV5-1 and TRBJ2-2, with 8 bases fitting TRBD2. The CDR3 extends over 14 amino acids. Germline V CDR1 and CDR2: SGHRS, YFSETQ. V lost 7 bases to trimming and J lost 3 bases; unmatched junction nucleotides: 5. The CDR3 sequence: CASRGSGDTGELFF. CDR3 in DNA: TGCGCCAGCCGGGGTAGCGGGGACACCGGGGAGCTGTTTTTT.

This clonotype was seen many times. The chain carries TRBV28 and TRBJ1-2, with a tentative D call TRBD1 (5 bases). The CDR3 loop spans 13 amino acids. Trimming took 2 bases from V and 4 from J, leaving 8 bases between them. The germline V gene has CDR1 MDHEN and CDR2 SYDVKM. The CDR3: CASSLQGTYGYTF. CDR3 sequence (DNA): TGTGCCAGCAGTTTACAGGGCACCTATGGCTACACCTTC.

This clonotype came up many times. This chain connects TRBV7-2 to TRBJ1-3; D not certain. Germline CDR1 is SGHTA and CDR2 is FQGNSA. The CDR3 runs to 16 residues. V was shortened by 1 base and J by 0 bases, with 10 bases between the two germline ends. In DNA form, the CDR3 reads TGTGCCAGCAGCTTAGGTGGCGGGAGCTCTGGAAACACCATATATTTT. This translates into CASSLGGGSSGNTIYF.

This clonotype was seen at least ten times. This chain connects TRBV28 to TRBJ2-7; 11 bases agree with TRBD2. The CDR3 contains 14 residues. Trimming took 0 bases from V and 9 from J; bases not matched to a gene: 4. Per the germline V gene, CDR1 is MDHEN and CDR2 is SYDVKM. CDR3 nucleotide sequence: TGTGCCAGCAGTTTATGGGGACTAGCGGAGTGGCAGTACTTC. This gives the protein CASSLWGLAEWQYF.

This clonotype was seen repeatedly, ten times or more. The chain couples TRBV12-3 or TRBV12-4 to TRBJ2-3, with a possible D match to TRBD2 (6 bases). This CDR3 spans 16 amino acids. Between the trimmed V and J ends, which lost 4 bases and 8 bases, there was a span of 22 bases. CDR3: CASSSGVAVSVGTQYF. Here the CDR3 DNA reads TGTGCCAGCAGTTCCGGGGTAGCGGTTTCGGTGGGTACGCAGTATTTT.

This clonotype has at least ten counts. The chain employs TRBV3-1 and TRBJ2-7, with D possibly being TRBD1 or TRBD2 (5 bases each). Germline V gene lookup returns CDR1 LGHDT and CDR2 YNNKEL (reference sequence). The CDR3 runs to 14 residues. Trimming removed 5 bases at V and 0 bases at J, with 11 bases between. CDR3 protein: CASSSGTYSYEQYF. Here the CDR3 DNA reads TGTGCCAGCAGCTCCGGGACGTACTCCTACGAGCAGTACTTC.

The chain couples TRBV20-1 to TRBJ2-6; D tentatively reads TRBD1 or TRBD2 (5 bases each). The CDR3 contains 17 residues. From germline, CDR1 is DFQATT and CDR2 SNEGSKA (reference sequence). The V gene lost 3 bases and the J gene lost 0 bases, with 15 bases spanning the gap. Here the CDR3 reads CSARRRDRYSGANVLTF. CDR3 sequence (DNA): TGCAGTGCTAGGCGCAGGGACCGTTACTCTGGGGCCAACGTCCTGACTTTC.

This clonotype appeared many times. The chain carries TRBV6-1 and TRBJ2-7; the match to TRBD1 covers 7 bases. The CDR3 extends over 14 amino acids. J lost 2 bases, V lost 6 bases, and 7 bases had no gene match. Germline assignment: CDR1 MNHNS and CDR2 SASEGT. CDR3 nucleotide sequence: TGTGCCAGCAGGGCGAGGCAGGGGGCCTACGAGCAGTACTTC. The encoded protein is CASRARQGAYEQYF.

This clonotype was seen more than once but under ten times. The chain combines TRBV24-1 with TRBJ2-3; TRBD2 is a possible D gene (5 bases). Deletions cut 1 base from V and 5 bases from J, with 6 bases between. Per the germline V gene, CDR1 is KGHDR and CDR2 is SFDVKD. The CDR3 runs to 13 residues. CDR3 nucleotide sequence: TGTGCCACCAGTGATTTTGGGAGAGATACGCAGTATTTT. It is translated as CATSDFGRDTQYF.

This clonotype was picked up many times. J is TRBJ1-5 and V is TRBV4-1; 8 bases are shared with TRBD1. CDR1 is MGHRA and CDR2 is YSYEKL in the germline V gene. The trim removed 0 bases at V and 7 bases at J, leaving 5 bases unmatched. The CDR3 has 15 amino acids. In DNA form, the CDR3 reads TGCGCCAGCAGCCAAGACCGGACAGGGTTGCAGCCCCAGCATTTT. Protein product: CASSQDRTGLQPQHF.

A few counts support this clonotype. The chain has TRBV15 and TRBJ2-6; D not certain. This CDR3 is built from 15 residues. Germline loops: CDR1 LNHNV, CDR2 YYDKDF (reference sequence). V lost 1 base, J lost 1 base, and 5 bases lay in between. The chain's CDR3 is CATSRGVSGANVLTF. The DNA for the CDR3 is TGTGCCACCAGCAGAGGGGTTTCTGGGGCCAACGTCCTGACTTTC.